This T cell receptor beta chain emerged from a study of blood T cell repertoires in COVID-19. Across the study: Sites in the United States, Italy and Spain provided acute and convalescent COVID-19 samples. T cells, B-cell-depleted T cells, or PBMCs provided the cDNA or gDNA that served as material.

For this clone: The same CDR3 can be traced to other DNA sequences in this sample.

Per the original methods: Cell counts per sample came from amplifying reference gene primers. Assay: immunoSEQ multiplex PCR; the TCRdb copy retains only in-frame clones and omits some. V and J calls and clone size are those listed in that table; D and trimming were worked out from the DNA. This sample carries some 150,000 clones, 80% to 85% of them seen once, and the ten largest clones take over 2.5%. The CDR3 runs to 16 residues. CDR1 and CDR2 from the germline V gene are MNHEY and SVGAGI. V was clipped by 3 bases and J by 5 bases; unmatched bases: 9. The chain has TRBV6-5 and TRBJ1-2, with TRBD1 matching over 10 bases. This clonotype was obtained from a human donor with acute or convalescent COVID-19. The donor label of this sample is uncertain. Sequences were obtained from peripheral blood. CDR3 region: CASSYQRTGGGYGYTF. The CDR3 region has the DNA TGTGCCAGCAGTTATCAACGGACAGGGGGTGGGTATGGCTACACCTTC.